The 20 T cell receptor beta chains reported below all come from one sample, sequenced in a study of blood T cell repertoires in COVID-19. Libraries were prepared by immunoSEQ multiplex PCR; TCRdb keeps only in-frame clonotypes and omits some of them. Found here are roughly 670,000 clones, 80% to 90% of them singletons; the top ten hold more than 0.25%. Sequenced sample: peripheral blood. These receptors were collected from a woman under 30 with acute or convalescent COVID-19.

For the CDR3, the DNA is TGTGCCAGCAGTCCTGGGACAGGTGGTCAGCCCCAGCATTTT. It yields the protein CASSPGTGGQPQHF. J is TRBJ1-5 and V is TRBV27, with 8 bases identical to TRBD1. Germline values: CDR1 MNHEY, CDR2 SMNVEV (reference sequence). The CDR3 is 14 residues long. J lost 6 bases, V lost 5 bases, and 6 bases had no gene match.

This clone was recorded once. The chain uses TRBV7-6 and TRBJ2-3, with 9 nucleotides matching TRBD1. The CDR3 extends over 16 amino acids. Germline V CDR1 and CDR2: SGHVS, FNYEAQ. The trim removed 4 bases at V and 4 bases at J, leaving 9 bases unmatched. As DNA, the CDR3 is TGTGCCAGCAGCTCCGCCAGGGACAGGGCGGCAGATACGCAGTATTTT. This gives the protein CASSSARDRAADTQYF. Full variable domain (rest looked up from reference TRBV7-6 and TRBJ2-3): GAGVSQSPRYKVTKRGQDVALRCDPISGHVSLYWYRQALGQGPEFLTYFNYEAQQDKSGLPNDRFSAERPEGSISTLTIQRTEQRDSAMYRCASSSARDRAADTQYFGPGTRLTVL.

The rearrangement joins TRBV5-1 to TRBJ2-1, with TRBD1 matching over 10 bases. V lost 4 bases to trimming and J lost 8 bases; unmatched junction nucleotides: 6. Germline V gene sequence: CDR1 SGHRS, CDR2 YFSETQ. This CDR3 is built from 14 residues. The CDR3 loop reads CASSRPGQGYEQFF. The DNA for the CDR3 is TGCGCCAGCAGCAGACCGGGACAGGGGTATGAGCAGTTCTTC. Full variable domain (missing parts from reference TRBV5-1 and TRBJ2-1): KAGVTQTPRYLIKTRGQQVTLSCSPISGHRSVSWYQQTPGQGLQFLFEYFSETQRNKGNFPGRFSGRQFSNSRSEMNVSTLELGDSALYLCASSRPGQGYEQFFGPGTRLTVL.

There are a few counts of this clone. This chain links TRBV5-1 with TRBJ1-6; a weak D match, TRBD1 (6 bases). Trimming cost V 2 bases and J 0 bases, with 9 bases left between them. CDR3 length: 16 residues. The germline gives CDR1 SGHRS, CDR2 YFSETQ. Written as DNA, the CDR3 is TGCGCCAGCAGCTTCGGGACAAGCTCCTATAATTCACCCCTCCACTTT. This translates into CASSFGTSSYNSPLHF. Based on the CDR3 plus reference TRBV5-1 and TRBJ1-6, the full variable domain is KAGVTQTPRYLIKTRGQQVTLSCSPISGHRSVSWYQQTPGQGLQFLFEYFSETQRNKGNFPGRFSGRQFSNSRSEMNVSTLELGDSALYLCASSFGTSSYNSPLHFGNGTRLTVT.

The CDR3 DNA reads as TGTGCCAGCAGCTTTGACAGGGGGCTTGACGGCTACACCTTC. The encoded protein is CASSFDRGLDGYTF. The rearrangement uses TRBV7-3 and TRBJ1-2; 10 bases align to TRBD1. The CDR3 covers 14 residues. CDR1 and CDR2 (germline): SGHTA, FQGTGA. With 3 bases clipped from V and 8 bases from J, the junction kept 6 bases outside the gene matches.

This chain connects TRBV5-5 to TRBJ2-2; the match to TRBD1 covers 7 bases. The CDR3 consists of 14 residues. The germline V gene encodes CDR1 SGHKS and CDR2 YYEKEE (reference sequence). With V trimmed by 2 bases and J by 3 bases, 1 base remained unmatched. The CDR3 DNA is TGTGCCAGCAGCTTACAGGGGCACACCGGGGAGCTGTTTTTT. Encoded protein: CASSLQGHTGELFF.

This clone was seen a single time. V gene TRBV7-6 combines with J gene TRBJ1-1, with 9 bases fitting TRBD1. V lost 3 bases and J lost 3; bases outside the gene matches: 5. The CDR3 is 15 amino acids. Germline CDR1 reads SGHVS; CDR2 reads FNYEAQ. Written as DNA, the CDR3 is TGTGCCAGCAGCTTCCTTGGACAGGGGCACACTGAAGCTTTCTTT. Its translation: CASSFLGQGHTEAFF.

V usage is TRBV7-9 and J usage is TRBJ2-1; TRBD2 matches 7 bases. Trimming took 2 bases from V and 6 from J; bases not matched to a gene: 4. The CDR3 spans 14 residues. The germline V gene encodes CDR1 SEHNR and CDR2 FQNEAQ (reference sequence). CDR3 residues: CASSLSPGGNEQFF. The CDR3 nucleotides are TGTGCCAGCAGCTTAAGTCCGGGGGGCAATGAGCAGTTCTTC.

A single count supports this clone. The genes are TRBV5-1 and TRBJ2-3; 9 positions match TRBD2. Looked up from germline, CDR1 is SGHRS and CDR2 is YFSETQ. V trimming: 5 bases; J trimming: 1 base; junction bases outside the gene matches: 2. CDR3 length: 14 amino acids. CDR3 sequence reads: CASSSGGGTDTQYF. The CDR3 nucleotides read TGCGCCAGCAGTAGCGGGGGTGGCACAGATACGCAGTATTTT.

The rearrangement joins TRBV4-1 to TRBJ2-5, with D possibly being TRBD2 (10 bases). CDR3 size: 16 residues. Trimming cost V 3 bases and J 2 bases, with 16 bases left between them. CDR1 and CDR2 (germline): MGHRA, YSYEKL. The CDR3 here is CASSQGQGLAQETQYF. In DNA, the CDR3 is TGCGCCAGCAGCCAGGGACAGGGACTAGCGCAAGAGACCCAGTACTTC.

This chain joins TRBV12-3 or TRBV12-4 and TRBJ1-1; the D gene is possibly TRBD1 (5 bases). The CDR3 spans 13 residues. Trimming cost V 6 bases and J 2 bases, with 10 bases left between them. The CDR3 nucleotides are TGTGCCAGCAGCCCGGACATTAACACTGAAGCTTTCTTT. Translation: CASSPDINTEAFF.

The gene calls are TRBV24-1 and TRBJ2-4; TRBD1 agrees at 10 bases. CDR3 size: 14 residues. From germline, CDR1 is KGHDR and CDR2 SFDVKD. V dropped 9 bases and J dropped 6; count of bases not matched to a gene: 7. The CDR3 loop is CATSAGTGVNIQYF. The CDR3 DNA follows: TGTGCCACCTCAGCCGGGACAGGGGTAAACATTCAGTACTTC.

V is TRBV18 and J is TRBJ2-7; TRBD1 matches at 9 bases. CDR1 is KGHSH and CDR2 is LQKENI in the germline V gene. The CDR3 length is 15 residues. J gave up 5 bases and V 3 bases, and 8 bases lay outside the gene matches. The chain's CDR3 is CASSPWTGDDHEQYF. CDR3 nucleotides: TGTGCCAGCTCACCCTGGACAGGGGACGACCACGAGCAGTACTTC.

The chain is built from TRBV20-1 and TRBJ1-4; the D gene is possibly TRBD1 (6 bases). V shed 3 bases and J shed 3 bases, with 14 bases lying between them. The CDR3 totals 15 residues. CDR1 is DFQATT and CDR2 is SNEGSKA in the germline V gene (reference sequence). Written as DNA, the CDR3 is TGCAGTGCTAGTCATACAGGGCAGGCTAATGAAAAACTGTTTTTT. As protein: CSASHTGQANEKLFF.

V and J are TRBV2 and TRBJ1-4; 9 bases map to TRBD1. Per germline, CDR1 SNHLY and CDR2 FYNNEI. CDR3 length: 17 amino acids. Trimming at V came to 3 bases and at J to 4 bases, leaving 9 bases not matched to a gene. CDR3 protein: CASSEGGTGLHNEKLFF. CDR3 coding DNA: TGTGCCAGCAGTGAGGGGGGGACAGGGCTCCATAATGAAAAACTGTTTTTT.

The chain combines TRBV27 with TRBJ2-1; D possibly corresponds to TRBD2 (7 bases). The CDR3 extends over 15 amino acids. The germline V and J ends were trimmed by 7 bases and 2 bases, with 15 bases remaining between them. CDR1 MNHEY and CDR2 SMNVEV come from the germline V gene (reference sequence). The CDR3 spells CASKEEGGTYNEQFF. The CDR3 coding sequence is TGTGCCAGCAAAGAGGAGGGGGGGACCTACAATGAGCAGTTCTTC.

The V and J genes are TRBV20-1 and TRBJ1-6; TRBD1 might be the D (5 bases). Trimming removed 3 bases from V and 13 bases from J, with 13 bases in between. The CDR3 has 12 amino acids. Germline loops: CDR1 DFQATT, CDR2 SNEGSKA (reference sequence). The CDR3 loop reads CSASFRVGPLHF. The CDR3 DNA sequence: TGCAGTGCTAGTTTCAGGGTGGGGCCCCTCCACTTT.

The chain's CDR3 is CASSTETDTQYF. The CDR3 DNA follows: TGTGCCAGCTCAACTGAAACAGATACGCAGTATTTT. The chain couples TRBV18 to TRBJ2-3; the D is unclear. The germline V and J ends were trimmed by 5 bases and 3 bases, with 6 bases remaining between them. CDR1 is KGHSH, CDR2 LQKENI, per germline. CDR3 length: 12 residues.

This chain connects TRBV11-2 to TRBJ1-5; D is unclear. Deletions cut 0 bases from V and 6 bases from J, with 6 bases between. CDR3 size: 13 residues. Germline V gives CDR1 SGHAT, CDR2 FQNNGV. The CDR3 sequence is CASSLEGGQPQHF. The CDR3 bases are TGTGCCAGCAGCTTAGAAGGAGGTCAGCCCCAGCATTTT.

This chain connects TRBV15 to TRBJ1-1; D is unclear. Germline-derived CDR1 and CDR2 are LNHNV and YYDKDF (reference sequence). V lost 5 bases to trimming and J lost 10 bases, with 23 bases between them. The CDR3 contains 15 residues. This CDR3 reads CATSEAGWRSNVAFF. CDR3 in DNA: TGTGCCACCAGCGAGGCCGGTTGGAGGAGTAACGTAGCTTTCTTT.